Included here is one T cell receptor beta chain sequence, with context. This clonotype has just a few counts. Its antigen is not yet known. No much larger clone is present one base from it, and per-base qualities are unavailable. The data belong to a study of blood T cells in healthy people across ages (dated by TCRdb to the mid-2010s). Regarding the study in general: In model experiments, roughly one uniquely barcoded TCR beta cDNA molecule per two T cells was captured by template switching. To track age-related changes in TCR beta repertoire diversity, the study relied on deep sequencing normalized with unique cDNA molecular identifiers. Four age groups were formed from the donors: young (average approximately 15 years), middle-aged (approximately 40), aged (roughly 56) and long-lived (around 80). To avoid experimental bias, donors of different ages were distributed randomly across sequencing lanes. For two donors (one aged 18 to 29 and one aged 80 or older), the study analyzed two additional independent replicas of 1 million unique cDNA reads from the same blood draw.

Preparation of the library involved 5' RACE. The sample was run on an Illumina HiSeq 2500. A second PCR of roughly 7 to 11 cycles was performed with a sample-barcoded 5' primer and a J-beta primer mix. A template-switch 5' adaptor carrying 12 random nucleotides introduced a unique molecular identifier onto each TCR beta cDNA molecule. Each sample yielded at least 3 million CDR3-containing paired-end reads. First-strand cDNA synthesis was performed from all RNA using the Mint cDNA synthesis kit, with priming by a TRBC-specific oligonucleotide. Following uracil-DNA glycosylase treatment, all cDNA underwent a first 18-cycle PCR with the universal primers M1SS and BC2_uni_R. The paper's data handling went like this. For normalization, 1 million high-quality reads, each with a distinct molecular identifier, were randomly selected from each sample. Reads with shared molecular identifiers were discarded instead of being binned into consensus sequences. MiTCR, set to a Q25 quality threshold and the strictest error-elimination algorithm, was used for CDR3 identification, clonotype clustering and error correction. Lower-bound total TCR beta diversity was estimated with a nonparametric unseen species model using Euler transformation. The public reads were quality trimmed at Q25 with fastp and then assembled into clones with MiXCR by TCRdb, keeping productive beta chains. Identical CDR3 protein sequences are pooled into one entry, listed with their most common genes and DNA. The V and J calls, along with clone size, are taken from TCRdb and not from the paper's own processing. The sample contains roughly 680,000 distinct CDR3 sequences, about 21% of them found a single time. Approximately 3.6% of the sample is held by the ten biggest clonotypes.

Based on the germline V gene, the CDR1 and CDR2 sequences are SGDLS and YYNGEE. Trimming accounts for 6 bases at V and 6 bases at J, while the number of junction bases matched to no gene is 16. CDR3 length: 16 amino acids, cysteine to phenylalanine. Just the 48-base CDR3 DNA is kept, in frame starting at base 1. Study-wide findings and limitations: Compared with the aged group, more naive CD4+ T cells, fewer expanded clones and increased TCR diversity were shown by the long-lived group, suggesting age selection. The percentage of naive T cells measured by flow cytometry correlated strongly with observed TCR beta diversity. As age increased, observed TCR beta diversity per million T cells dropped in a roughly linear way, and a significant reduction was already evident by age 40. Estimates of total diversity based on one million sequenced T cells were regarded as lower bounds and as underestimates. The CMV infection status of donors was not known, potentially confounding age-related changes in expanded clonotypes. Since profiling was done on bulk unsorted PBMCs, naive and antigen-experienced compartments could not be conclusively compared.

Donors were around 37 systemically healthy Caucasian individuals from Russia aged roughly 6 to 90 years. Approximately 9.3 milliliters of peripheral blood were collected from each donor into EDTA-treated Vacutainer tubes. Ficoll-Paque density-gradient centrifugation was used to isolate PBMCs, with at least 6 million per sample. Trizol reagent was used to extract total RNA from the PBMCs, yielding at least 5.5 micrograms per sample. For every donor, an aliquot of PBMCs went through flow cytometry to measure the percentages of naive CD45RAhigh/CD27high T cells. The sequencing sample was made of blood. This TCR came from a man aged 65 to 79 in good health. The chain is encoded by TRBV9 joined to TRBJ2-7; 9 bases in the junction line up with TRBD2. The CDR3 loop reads CASTRDPLAGTGEQYF. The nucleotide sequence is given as TGTGCCAGCACAAGAGACCCGCTAGCGGGGACTGGCGAGCAGTACTTC. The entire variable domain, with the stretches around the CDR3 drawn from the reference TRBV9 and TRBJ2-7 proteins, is DSGVTQTPKHLITATGQRVTLRCSPRSGDLSVYWYQQSLDQGLQFLIQYYNGEERAKGNILERFSAQQFPDLHSELNLSSLELGDSALYFCASTRDPLAGTGEQYFGPGTRLTVT.